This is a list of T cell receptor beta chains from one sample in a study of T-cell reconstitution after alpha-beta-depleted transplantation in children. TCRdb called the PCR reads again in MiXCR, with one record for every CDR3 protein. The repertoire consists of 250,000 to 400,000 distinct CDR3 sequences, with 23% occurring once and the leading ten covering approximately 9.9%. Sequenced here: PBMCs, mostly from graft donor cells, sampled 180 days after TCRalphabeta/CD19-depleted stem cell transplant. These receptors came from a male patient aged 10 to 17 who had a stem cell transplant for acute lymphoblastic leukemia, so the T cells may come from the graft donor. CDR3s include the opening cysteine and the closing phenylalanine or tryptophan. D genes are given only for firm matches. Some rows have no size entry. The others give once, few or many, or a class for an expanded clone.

CDR3 protein: CASSLGLWAEETQYF
CDR3 DNA: TGTGCCAGCAGCTTGGGTCTATGGGCGGAAGAGACCCAGTACTTC
J gene: TRBJ2-5
clone size: -
D gene: -
CDR3 length: 15
V gene: TRBV5-6

CDR3 protein: CARRMGEWETQYF
CDR3 DNA: TGTGCCAGACGCATGGGGGAGTGGGAGACCCAGTACTTC
J gene: TRBJ2-5
clone size: -
D gene: -
CDR3 length: 13
V gene: TRBV6-7

CDR3 protein: CASSLTRTPWDEQFF
CDR3 DNA: TGTGCCAGCAGCTTAACCCGGACTCCCTGGGATGAGCAGTTCTTC
J gene: TRBJ2-1
clone size: -
D gene: -
CDR3 length: 15
V gene: TRBV7-9

CDR3 protein: CSAWTFGDTGELFF
CDR3 DNA: TGCAGCGCGTGGACTTTCGGGGACACCGGGGAGCTGTTTTTT
J gene: TRBJ2-2
clone size: -
D gene: -
CDR3 length: 14
V gene: TRBV29-1

CDR3 protein: CASRRTSGFTGELFF
CDR3 DNA: TGCGCCAGCAGACGTACTAGCGGGTTTACCGGGGAGCTGTTTTTT
J gene: TRBJ2-2
clone size: -
D gene: TRBD2
CDR3 length: 15
V gene: TRBV5-1

CDR3 protein: CASMRGSSNSPLHF
CDR3 DNA: TGTGCCAGTATGAGGGGCAGCTCCAATTCACCCCTCCACTTT
J gene: TRBJ1-6
clone size: -
D gene: -
CDR3 length: 14
V gene: TRBV9

CDR3 protein: CASSVRLAGVADTQYF
CDR3 DNA: TGTGCCAGCAGCGTTCGACTAGCGGGAGTGGCAGATACGCAGTATTTT
J gene: TRBJ2-3
clone size: many
D gene: TRBD2
CDR3 length: 16
V gene: TRBV7-6

CDR3 protein: CASSSRQDLNTGELFF
CDR3 DNA: TGTGCCAGCAGCTCTCGACAGGACCTGAACACCGGGGAGCTGTTTTTT
J gene: TRBJ2-2
clone size: -
D gene: -
CDR3 length: 16
V gene: TRBV7-2

CDR3 protein: CASSRGTSGWSTDTQYF
CDR3 DNA: TGTGCCAGCAGCCGAGGGACTAGCGGTTGGAGCACAGATACGCAGTATTTT
J gene: TRBJ2-3
clone size: many
D gene: TRBD2
CDR3 length: 17
V gene: TRBV3-1

CDR3 protein: CSAKGLLGYGYTF
CDR3 DNA: TGCAGTGCTAAGGGATTATTGGGCTATGGCTACACCTTC
J gene: TRBJ1-2
clone size: -
D gene: -
CDR3 length: 13
V gene: TRBV20-1

CDR3 protein: CASSLARPEGEQYF
CDR3 DNA: TGCGCCAGCAGCTTGGCCAGACCGGAGGGGGAGCAGTACTTC
J gene: TRBJ2-7
clone size: -
D gene: -
CDR3 length: 14
V gene: TRBV5-1

CDR3 protein: CASSPGTSGTPYEQYF
CDR3 DNA: TGTGCCAGCAGTCCCGGGACTAGCGGGACACCCTACGAGCAGTACTTC
J gene: TRBJ2-7
clone size: few
D gene: TRBD2
CDR3 length: 16
V gene: TRBV6-4

CDR3 protein: CASSYILLAGETDTQYF
CDR3 DNA: TGTGCCAGCAGCTATATCCTACTAGCGGGAGAAACAGATACGCAGTATTTT
J gene: TRBJ2-3
clone size: few
D gene: TRBD2
CDR3 length: 17
V gene: TRBV7-2

CDR3 protein: CASSSPSFNTEAFF
CDR3 DNA: TGTGCCAGCAGTTCCCCCAGTTTCAACACTGAAGCTTTCTTT
J gene: TRBJ1-1
clone size: -
D gene: -
CDR3 length: 14
V gene: TRBV28

CDR3 protein: CASSRYFDEQFF
CDR3 DNA: TGCGCCAGCAGTCGCTATTTCGATGAGCAGTTCTTC
J gene: TRBJ2-1
clone size: -
D gene: -
CDR3 length: 12
V gene: TRBV5-1

CDR3 protein: CASSLTSGPSTDTQYF
CDR3 DNA: TGTGCCAGCAGCTTGACTAGCGGGCCCAGCACAGATACGCAGTATTTT
J gene: TRBJ2-3
clone size: many
D gene: TRBD2
CDR3 length: 16
V gene: TRBV11-2

CDR3 protein: CASSSPSTGVNEKLFF
CDR3 DNA: TGTGCCAGCAGTTCCCCCTCGACAGGGGTTAATGAAAAACTGTTTTTT
J gene: TRBJ1-4
clone size: few
D gene: TRBD1
CDR3 length: 16
V gene: TRBV27

CDR3 protein: CASSPLGSGGPFSSYNEQFF
CDR3 DNA: TGTGCCAGCAGCCCCTTAGGGAGCGGCGGACCCTTTAGCTCCTACAATGAGCAGTTCTTC
J gene: TRBJ2-1
clone size: few
D gene: -
CDR3 length: 20
V gene: TRBV7-3

CDR3 protein: CASTPSPNYGYTF
CDR3 DNA: TGTGCCAGCACTCCGTCTCCTAACTATGGCTACACCTTC
J gene: TRBJ1-2
clone size: -
D gene: -
CDR3 length: 13
V gene: TRBV12-3/TRBV12-4

CDR3 protein: CSVSKLGTSGSETQYF
CDR3 DNA: TGCAGCGTTTCAAAGCTCGGGACTAGCGGGAGTGAGACCCAGTACTTC
J gene: TRBJ2-5
clone size: many
D gene: TRBD2
CDR3 length: 16
V gene: TRBV29-1

CDR3 protein: CASSFRNTEAFF
CDR3 DNA: TGTGCCAGCAGCTTTCGAAACACTGAAGCTTTCTTT
J gene: TRBJ1-1
clone size: many
D gene: -
CDR3 length: 12
V gene: TRBV11-2

CDR3 protein: CASSFLAGTDNEQFF
CDR3 DNA: TGTGCCAGCAGCTTTTTAGCGGGTACCGACAATGAGCAGTTCTTC
J gene: TRBJ2-1
clone size: few
D gene: TRBD2
CDR3 length: 15
V gene: TRBV7-9

CDR3 protein: CASSLVGTVNPSGNEQFF
CDR3 DNA: TGTGCCAGCAGCTTAGTCGGGACCGTCAACCCGAGTGGGAATGAGCAGTTCTTC
J gene: TRBJ2-1
clone size: -
D gene: -
CDR3 length: 18
V gene: TRBV11-1

CDR3 protein: CASSLRSPRSSLLSKGYTF
CDR3 DNA: TGTGCCAGCAGCCTCCGTTCACCACGTTCAAGTTTGTTGTCGAAAGGCTACACCTTC
J gene: TRBJ1-2
clone size: -
D gene: -
CDR3 length: 19
V gene: TRBV7-6

CDR3 protein: CASSLEQLFPYNEQFF
CDR3 DNA: TGTGCCAGCAGCTTAGAACAGCTATTCCCCTACAATGAGCAGTTCTTC
J gene: TRBJ2-1
clone size: -
D gene: -
CDR3 length: 16
V gene: TRBV7-3

CDR3 protein: CASGGSGSLADTQYF
CDR3 DNA: TGTGCCAGTGGGGGTAGCGGGAGTTTAGCAGATACGCAGTATTTT
J gene: TRBJ2-3
clone size: few
D gene: TRBD2
CDR3 length: 15
V gene: TRBV11-2

CDR3 protein: CASSTAGGNYGYTF
CDR3 DNA: TGTGCCAGCAGCACCGCAGGGGGGAACTATGGCTACACCTTC
J gene: TRBJ1-2
clone size: few
D gene: TRBD1
CDR3 length: 14
V gene: TRBV7-2

CDR3 protein: CASSFAPPYNEQFF
CDR3 DNA: TGTGCCAGCAGCTTTGCCCCGCCCTACAATGAGCAGTTCTTC
J gene: TRBJ2-1
clone size: few
D gene: -
CDR3 length: 14
V gene: TRBV7-9

CDR3 protein: CASSLMGGYNEQFF
CDR3 DNA: TGTGCCAGCAGCCTCATGGGGGGCTACAATGAGCAGTTCTTC
J gene: TRBJ2-1
clone size: few
D gene: -
CDR3 length: 14
V gene: TRBV6-1

CDR3 protein: CASSFAPGLAGVYF
CDR3 DNA: TGTGCCAGCAGCTTTGCTCCGGGACTAGCGGGAGTGTACTTC
J gene: TRBJ2-7
clone size: -
D gene: TRBD2
CDR3 length: 14
V gene: TRBV7-8

CDR3 protein: CASSVDPGRGQYF
CDR3 DNA: TGTGCCAGCAGCGTAGATCCCGGGAGAGGGCAGTATTTT
J gene: TRBJ2-3
clone size: -
D gene: -
CDR3 length: 13
V gene: TRBV9

CDR3 protein: CASSVGPGGDTGELFF
CDR3 DNA: TGTGCCAGCAGCGTAGGCCCTGGGGGCGACACCGGGGAGCTGTTTTTT
J gene: TRBJ2-2
clone size: -
D gene: -
CDR3 length: 16
V gene: TRBV9

CDR3 protein: CSARDPAAGGIEQFF
CDR3 DNA: TGCAGTGCTAGAGATCCGGCAGCGGGAGGGATTGAGCAGTTCTTC
J gene: TRBJ2-1
clone size: few
D gene: TRBD2
CDR3 length: 15
V gene: TRBV20-1

CDR3 protein: CASSPPQGATEAFF
CDR3 DNA: TGTGCCAGCTCACCACCCCAGGGGGCGACTGAAGCTTTCTTT
J gene: TRBJ1-1
clone size: -
D gene: TRBD1
CDR3 length: 14
V gene: TRBV18

CDR3 protein: CASTLGAYNEQFF
CDR3 DNA: TGCGCCAGCACCCTAGGGGCCTACAATGAGCAGTTCTTC
J gene: TRBJ2-1
clone size: -
D gene: -
CDR3 length: 13
V gene: TRBV5-1

CDR3 protein: CASSFSWVETQYF
CDR3 DNA: TGTGCCAGCAGTTTTAGTTGGGTAGAGACCCAGTACTTC
J gene: TRBJ2-5
clone size: -
D gene: -
CDR3 length: 13
V gene: TRBV12-3/TRBV12-4

CDR3 protein: CASSQVDSTNQPQHF
CDR3 DNA: TGCGCCAGCAGCCAAGTGGACAGTACCAATCAGCCCCAGCATTTT
J gene: TRBJ1-5
clone size: -
D gene: -
CDR3 length: 15
V gene: TRBV4-1

CDR3 protein: CASSPIAGWPYDNEQFF
CDR3 DNA: TGTGCCAGCAGCCCCATAGCGGGATGGCCCTACGACAATGAGCAGTTCTTC
J gene: TRBJ2-1
clone size: -
D gene: TRBD2
CDR3 length: 17
V gene: TRBV14

CDR3 protein: CATSDMGLAGAPTSSYNEQFF
CDR3 DNA: TGTGCCACCAGTGATATGGGACTAGCGGGAGCCCCCACTAGCTCCTACAATGAGCAGTTCTTC
J gene: TRBJ2-1
clone size: -
D gene: TRBD2
CDR3 length: 21
V gene: TRBV24-1